The clone carrying this TCR beta chain was detected ten times or more. This sample was taken from a study of T cells after yellow fever vaccination. The germline CDR1 and CDR2 sequences are KGHSH and LQKENI. The CDR3 consists of 16 residues. V lost 3 bases to trimming and J lost 7 bases; unmatched junction nucleotides: 8. TCRdb re-called the 5' RACE reads through MiXCR, storing one row per CDR3 protein. The profile shows fewer than 350,000 distinct CDR3 sequences, 3.5% to 4.5% of them singletons. Material: PBMCs, obtained 15 days after the yellow fever booster vaccination. This clonotype originated in a man younger than 30 who received the YFV17D yellow fever vaccine. The V gene is TRBV18, the J gene TRBJ2-1, with 11 bases identical to TRBD2. The CDR3 here is CASSPRLAGGRNEQFF. For the CDR3, the DNA is TGTGCCAGCTCACCGCGGTTAGCGGGGGGGCGTAATGAGCAGTTCTTC.